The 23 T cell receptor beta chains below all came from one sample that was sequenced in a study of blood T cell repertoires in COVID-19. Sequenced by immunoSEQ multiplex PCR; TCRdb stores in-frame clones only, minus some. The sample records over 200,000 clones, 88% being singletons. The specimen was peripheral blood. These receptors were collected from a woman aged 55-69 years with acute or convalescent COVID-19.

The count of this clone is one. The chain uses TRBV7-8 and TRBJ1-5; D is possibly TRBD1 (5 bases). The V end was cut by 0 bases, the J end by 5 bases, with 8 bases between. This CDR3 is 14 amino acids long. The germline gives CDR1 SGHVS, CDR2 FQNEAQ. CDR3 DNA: TGTGCCAGCAGCTTAGCAGGGGCCGATCAGCCCCAGCATTTT. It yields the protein CASSLAGADQPQHF.

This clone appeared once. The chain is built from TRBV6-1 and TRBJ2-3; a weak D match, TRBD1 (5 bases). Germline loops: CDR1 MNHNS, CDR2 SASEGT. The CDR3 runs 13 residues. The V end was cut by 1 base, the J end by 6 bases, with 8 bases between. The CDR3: CASSEGGHDTQYF. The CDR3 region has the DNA TGTGCCAGCAGTGAAGGGGGCCATGATACGCAGTATTTT.

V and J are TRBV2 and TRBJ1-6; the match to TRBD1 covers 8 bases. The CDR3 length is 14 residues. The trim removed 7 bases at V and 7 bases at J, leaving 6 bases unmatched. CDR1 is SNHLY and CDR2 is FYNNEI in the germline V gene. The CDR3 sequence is CASTPDRGNSPLHF. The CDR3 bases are TGTGCCAGCACCCCAGACAGGGGAAATTCACCCCTCCACTTT.

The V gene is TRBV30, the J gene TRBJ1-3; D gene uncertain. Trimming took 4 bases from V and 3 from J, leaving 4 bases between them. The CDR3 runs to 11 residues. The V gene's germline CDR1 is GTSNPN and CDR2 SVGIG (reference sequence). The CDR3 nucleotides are TGTGCCTGGACAGGTGGAAACACCATATATTTT. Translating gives CAWTGGNTIYF.

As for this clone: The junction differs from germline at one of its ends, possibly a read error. The CDR3 nucleotides are TGTGCCAGCAGTATGGTCAGGGTTTCCTATGGCTACACCTTC. Protein sequence: CASSMVRVSYGYTF. The chain recombines TRBV19 with TRBJ1-2; a weak D match, TRBD1 (5 bases). The CDR3 extends over 14 amino acids. The germline V gene has CDR1 LNHDA and CDR2 SQIVND (reference sequence).

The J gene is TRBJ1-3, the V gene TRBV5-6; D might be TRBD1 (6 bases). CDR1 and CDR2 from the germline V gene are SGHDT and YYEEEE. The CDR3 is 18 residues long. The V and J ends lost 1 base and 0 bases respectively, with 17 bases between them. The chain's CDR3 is CASSLMTGDWISGNTIYF. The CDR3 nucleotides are TGTGCCAGCAGCTTGATGACAGGCGACTGGATCTCTGGAAACACCATATATTTT.

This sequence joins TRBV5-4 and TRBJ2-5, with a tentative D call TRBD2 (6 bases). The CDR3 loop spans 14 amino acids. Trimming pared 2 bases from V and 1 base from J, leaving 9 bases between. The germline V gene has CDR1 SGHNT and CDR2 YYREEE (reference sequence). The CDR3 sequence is CASSFGSRQETQYF. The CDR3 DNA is TGTGCCAGCAGCTTCGGGAGCCGCCAAGAGACCCAGTACTTC.

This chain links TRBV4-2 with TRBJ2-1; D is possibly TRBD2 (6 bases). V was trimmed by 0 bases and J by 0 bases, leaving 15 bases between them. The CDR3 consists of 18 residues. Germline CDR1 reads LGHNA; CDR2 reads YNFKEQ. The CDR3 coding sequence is TGTGCCAGCAGCCAAGATTCCCAGCGGGCGAGCTCCTACAATGAGCAGTTCTTC. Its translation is CASSQDSQRASSYNEQFF.

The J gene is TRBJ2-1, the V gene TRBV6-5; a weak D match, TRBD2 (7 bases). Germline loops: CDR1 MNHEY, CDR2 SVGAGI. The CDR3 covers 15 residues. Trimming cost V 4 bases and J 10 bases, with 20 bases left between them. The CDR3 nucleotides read TGTGCCAGCAGTTCCCGGACGAGGGGAGGGGGGGAGCAGTTCTTC. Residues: CASSSRTRGGGEQFF.

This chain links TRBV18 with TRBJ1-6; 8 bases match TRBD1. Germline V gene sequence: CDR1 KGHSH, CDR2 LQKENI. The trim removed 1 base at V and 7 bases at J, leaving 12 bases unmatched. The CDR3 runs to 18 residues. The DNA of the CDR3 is TGTGCCAGCTCACCACAAGTTCGCAGGGGGCAAAGAAATTCACCCCTCCACTTT. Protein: CASSPQVRRGQRNSPLHF. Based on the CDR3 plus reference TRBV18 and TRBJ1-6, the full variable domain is NAGVMQNPRHLVRRRGQEARLRCSPMKGHSHVYWYRQLPEEGLKFMVYLQKENIIDESGMPKERFSAEFPKEGPSILRIQQVVRGDSAAYFCASSPQVRRGQRNSPLHFGNGTRLTVT.

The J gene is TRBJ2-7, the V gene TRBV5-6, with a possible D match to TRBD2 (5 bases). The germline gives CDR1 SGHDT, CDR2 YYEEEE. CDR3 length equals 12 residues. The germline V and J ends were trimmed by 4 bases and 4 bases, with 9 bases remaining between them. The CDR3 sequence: CASSLTGYEQYF. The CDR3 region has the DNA TGTGCCAGCAGCCTGACGGGATACGAGCAGTACTTC.

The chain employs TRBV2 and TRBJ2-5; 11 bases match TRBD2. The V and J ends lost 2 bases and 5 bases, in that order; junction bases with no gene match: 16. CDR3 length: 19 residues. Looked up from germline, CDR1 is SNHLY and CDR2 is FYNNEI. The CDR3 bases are TGTGCCAGCAGTGAATGGGTAGCGGGGGGGCGGAGTGGACGGGAGACCCAGTACTTC. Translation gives CASSEWVAGGRSGRETQYF.

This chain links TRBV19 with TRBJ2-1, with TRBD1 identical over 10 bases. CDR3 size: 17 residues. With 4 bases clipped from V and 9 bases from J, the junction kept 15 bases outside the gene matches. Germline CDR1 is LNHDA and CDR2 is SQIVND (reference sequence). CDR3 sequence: CASSKKTGTGAIGEQFF. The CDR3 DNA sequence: TGTGCCAGTAGTAAAAAGACCGGGACAGGGGCGATCGGTGAGCAGTTCTTC. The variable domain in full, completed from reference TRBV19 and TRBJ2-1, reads DGGITQSPKYLFRKEGQNVTLSCEQNLNHDAMYWYRQDPGQGLRLIYYSQIVNDFQKGDIAEGYSVSREKKESFPLTVTSAQKNPTAFYLCASSKKTGTGAIGEQFFGPGTRLTVL.

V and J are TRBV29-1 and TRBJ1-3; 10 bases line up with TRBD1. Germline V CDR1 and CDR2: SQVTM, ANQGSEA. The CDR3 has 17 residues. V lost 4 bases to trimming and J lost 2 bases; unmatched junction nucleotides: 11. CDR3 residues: CSVGGWGQGSPGNTIYF. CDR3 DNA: TGCAGCGTTGGAGGGTGGGGACAGGGGTCCCCTGGAAACACCATATATTTT.

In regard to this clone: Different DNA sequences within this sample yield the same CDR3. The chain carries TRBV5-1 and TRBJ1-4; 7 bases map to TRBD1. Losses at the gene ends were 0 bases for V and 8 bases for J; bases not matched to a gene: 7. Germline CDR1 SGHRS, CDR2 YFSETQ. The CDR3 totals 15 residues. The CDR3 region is CASSLARGQGEKLFF. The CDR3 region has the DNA TGCGCCAGCAGCTTGGCGAGGGGGCAAGGCGAAAAACTGTTTTTT.

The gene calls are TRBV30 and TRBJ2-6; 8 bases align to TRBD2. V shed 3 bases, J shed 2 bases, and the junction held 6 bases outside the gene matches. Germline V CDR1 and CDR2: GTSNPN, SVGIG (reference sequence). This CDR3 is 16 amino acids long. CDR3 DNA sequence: TGTGCCTGGAGCCTCACGGGGGGGACTGGGGCCAACGTCCTGACTTTC. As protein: CAWSLTGGTGANVLTF.

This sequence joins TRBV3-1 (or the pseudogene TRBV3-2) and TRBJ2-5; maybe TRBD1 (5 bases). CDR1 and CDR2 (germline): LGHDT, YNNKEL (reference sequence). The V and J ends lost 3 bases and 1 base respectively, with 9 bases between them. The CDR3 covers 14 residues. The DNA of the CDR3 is TGTGCCAGCAGCCATAGGGGTCCCCAAGAGACCCAGTACTTC. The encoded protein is CASSHRGPQETQYF.

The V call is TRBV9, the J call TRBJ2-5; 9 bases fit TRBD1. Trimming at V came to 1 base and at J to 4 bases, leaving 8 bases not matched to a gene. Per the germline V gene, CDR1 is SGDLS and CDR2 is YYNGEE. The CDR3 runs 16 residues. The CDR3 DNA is TGTGCCAGCAGCGTACCTGGGACAGGGCAGCGAGAGACCCAGTACTTC. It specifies CASSVPGTGQRETQYF.

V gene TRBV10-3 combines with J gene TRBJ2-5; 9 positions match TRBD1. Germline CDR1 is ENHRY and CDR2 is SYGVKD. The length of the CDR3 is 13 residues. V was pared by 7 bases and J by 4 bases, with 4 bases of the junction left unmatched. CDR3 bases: TGTGCCATCACCCAGGACAGGGGAGAGACCCAGTACTTC. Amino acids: CAITQDRGETQYF.

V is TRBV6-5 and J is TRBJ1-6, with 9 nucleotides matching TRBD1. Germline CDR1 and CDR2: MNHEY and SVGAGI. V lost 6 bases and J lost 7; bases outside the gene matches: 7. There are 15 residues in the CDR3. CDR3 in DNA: TGTGCCAGCAGCCTACAGGGGGCTGTGAATTCACCCCTCCACTTT. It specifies CASSLQGAVNSPLHF.

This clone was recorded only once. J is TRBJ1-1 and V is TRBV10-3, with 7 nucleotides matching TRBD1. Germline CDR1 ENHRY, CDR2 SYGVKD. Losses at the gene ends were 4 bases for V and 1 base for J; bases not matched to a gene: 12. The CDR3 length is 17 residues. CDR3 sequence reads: CAISVQRQGVQNTEAFF. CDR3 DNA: TGTGCCATCAGTGTTCAGAGACAGGGTGTTCAGAACACTGAAGCTTTCTTT.

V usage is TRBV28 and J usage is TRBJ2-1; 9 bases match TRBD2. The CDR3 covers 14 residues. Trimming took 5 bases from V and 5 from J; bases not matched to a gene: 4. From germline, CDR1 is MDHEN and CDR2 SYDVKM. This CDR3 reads CASSRTSVHNEQFF. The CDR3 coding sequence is TGTGCCAGCAGTCGGACTAGCGTCCACAATGAGCAGTTCTTC.

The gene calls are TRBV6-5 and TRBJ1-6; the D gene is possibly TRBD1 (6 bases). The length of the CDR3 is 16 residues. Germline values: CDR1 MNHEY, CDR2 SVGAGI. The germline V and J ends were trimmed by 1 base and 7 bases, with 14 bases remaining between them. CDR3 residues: CASSYLHGTRNSPLHF. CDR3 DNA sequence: TGTGCCAGCAGTTACTTACATGGGACACGAAATTCACCCCTCCACTTT.